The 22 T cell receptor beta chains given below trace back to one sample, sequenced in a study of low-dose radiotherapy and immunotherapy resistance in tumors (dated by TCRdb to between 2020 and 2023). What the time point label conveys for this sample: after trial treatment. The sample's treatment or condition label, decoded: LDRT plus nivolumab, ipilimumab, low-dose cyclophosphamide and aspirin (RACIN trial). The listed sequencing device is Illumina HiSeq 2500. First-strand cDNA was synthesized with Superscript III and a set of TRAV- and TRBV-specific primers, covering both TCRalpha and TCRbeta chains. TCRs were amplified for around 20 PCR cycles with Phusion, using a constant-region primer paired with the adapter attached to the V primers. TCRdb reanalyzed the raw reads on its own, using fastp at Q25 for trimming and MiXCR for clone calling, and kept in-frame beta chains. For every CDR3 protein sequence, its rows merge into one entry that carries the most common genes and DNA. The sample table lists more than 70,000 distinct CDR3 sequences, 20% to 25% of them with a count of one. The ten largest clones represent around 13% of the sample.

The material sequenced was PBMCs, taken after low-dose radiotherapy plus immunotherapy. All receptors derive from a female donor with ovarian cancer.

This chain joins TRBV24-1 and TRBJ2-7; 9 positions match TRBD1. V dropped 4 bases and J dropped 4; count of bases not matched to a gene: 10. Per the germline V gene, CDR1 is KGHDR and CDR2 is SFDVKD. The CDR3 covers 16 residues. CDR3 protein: CATSERPGQGLYEQYF. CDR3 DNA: TGTGCCACCAGTGAGAGGCCGGGACAGGGCCTATACGAGCAGTACTTC.

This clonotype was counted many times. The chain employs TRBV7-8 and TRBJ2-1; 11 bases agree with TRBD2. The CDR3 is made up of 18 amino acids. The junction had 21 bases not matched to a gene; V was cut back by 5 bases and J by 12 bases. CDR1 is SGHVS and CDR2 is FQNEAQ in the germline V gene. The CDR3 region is CASSRYRFASGGFLVQFF. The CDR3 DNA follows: TGTGCCAGCAGCCGCTACCGCTTCGCTAGCGGGGGGTTTCTGGTGCAGTTCTTC.

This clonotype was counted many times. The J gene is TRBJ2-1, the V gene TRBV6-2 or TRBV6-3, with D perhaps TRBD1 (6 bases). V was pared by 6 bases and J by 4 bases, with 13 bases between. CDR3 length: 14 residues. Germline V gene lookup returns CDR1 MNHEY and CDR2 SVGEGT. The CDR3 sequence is CASRETGAYNEQFF. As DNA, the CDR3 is TGTGCCAGCAGAGAGACAGGAGCGTACAATGAGCAGTTCTTC.

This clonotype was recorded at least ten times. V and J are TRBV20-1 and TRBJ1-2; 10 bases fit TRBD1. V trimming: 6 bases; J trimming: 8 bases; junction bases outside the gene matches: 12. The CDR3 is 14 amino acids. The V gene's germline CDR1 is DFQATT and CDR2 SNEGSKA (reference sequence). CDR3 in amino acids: CSATLAGQGRGYTF. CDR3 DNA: TGCAGTGCCACATTGGCGGGACAGGGGAGAGGCTACACCTTC.

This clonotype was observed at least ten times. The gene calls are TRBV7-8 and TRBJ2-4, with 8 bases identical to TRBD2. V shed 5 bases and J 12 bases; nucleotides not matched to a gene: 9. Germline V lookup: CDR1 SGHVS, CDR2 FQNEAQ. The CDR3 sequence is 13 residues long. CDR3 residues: CASSIGRVSTQYF. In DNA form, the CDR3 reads TGTGCCAGCAGCATCGGGAGGGTCTCCACTCAGTACTTC.

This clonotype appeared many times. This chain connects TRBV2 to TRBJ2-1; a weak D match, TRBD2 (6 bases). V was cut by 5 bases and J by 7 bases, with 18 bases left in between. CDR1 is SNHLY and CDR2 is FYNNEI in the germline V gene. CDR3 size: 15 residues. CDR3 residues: CASSFIGTPGNEQFF. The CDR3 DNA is TGTGCCAGCAGTTTTATCGGGACTCCTGGGAATGAGCAGTTCTTC.

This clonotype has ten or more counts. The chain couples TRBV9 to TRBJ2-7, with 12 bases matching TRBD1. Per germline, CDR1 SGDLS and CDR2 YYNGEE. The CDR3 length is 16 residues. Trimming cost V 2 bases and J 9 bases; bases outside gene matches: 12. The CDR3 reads CASSVAARDRGQVQYF. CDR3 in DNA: TGTGCCAGCAGCGTCGCTGCCCGGGACAGGGGGCAGGTGCAGTACTTC. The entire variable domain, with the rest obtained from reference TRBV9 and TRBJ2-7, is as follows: DSGVTQTPKHLITATGQRVTLRCSPRSGDLSVYWYQQSLDQGLQFLIQYYNGEERAKGNILERFSAQQFPDLHSELNLSSLELGDSALYFCASSVAARDRGQVQYFGPGTRLTVT.

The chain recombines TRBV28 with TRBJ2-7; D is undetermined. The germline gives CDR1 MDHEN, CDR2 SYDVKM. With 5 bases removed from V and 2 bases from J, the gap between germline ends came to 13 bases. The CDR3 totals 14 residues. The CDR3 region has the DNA TGTGCCAGCAGTCGGGCCCTCTCCCCCTACGAGCAGTACTTC. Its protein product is CASSRALSPYEQYF.

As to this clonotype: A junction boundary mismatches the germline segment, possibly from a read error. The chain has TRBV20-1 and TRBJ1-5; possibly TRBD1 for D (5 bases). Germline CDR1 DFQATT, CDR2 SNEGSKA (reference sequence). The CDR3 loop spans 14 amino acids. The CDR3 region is CSALRGGRNHPQHF. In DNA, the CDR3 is TGCAGTGCTCTCCGGGGGGGACGCAATCATCCCCAGCATTTT.

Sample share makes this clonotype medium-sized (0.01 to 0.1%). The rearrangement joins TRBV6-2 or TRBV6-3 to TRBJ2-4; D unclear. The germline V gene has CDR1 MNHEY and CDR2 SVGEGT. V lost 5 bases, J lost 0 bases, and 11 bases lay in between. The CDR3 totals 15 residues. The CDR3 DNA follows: TGTGCCAGCAGTGTAACACACCCAGCCAAAAACATTCAGTACTTC. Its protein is CASSVTHPAKNIQYF.

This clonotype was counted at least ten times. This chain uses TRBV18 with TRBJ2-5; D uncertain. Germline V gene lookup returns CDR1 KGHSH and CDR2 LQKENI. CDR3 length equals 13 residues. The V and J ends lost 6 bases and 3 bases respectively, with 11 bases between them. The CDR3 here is CASSLTIKETQYF. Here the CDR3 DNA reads TGTGCCAGCTCTCTAACTATAAAAGAGACCCAGTACTTC.

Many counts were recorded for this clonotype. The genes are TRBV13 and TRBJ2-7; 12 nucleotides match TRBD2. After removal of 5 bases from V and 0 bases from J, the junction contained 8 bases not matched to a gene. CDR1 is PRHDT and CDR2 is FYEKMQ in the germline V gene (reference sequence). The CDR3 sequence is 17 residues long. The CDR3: CASSLTTGLAGSYEQYF. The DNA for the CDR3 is TGTGCCAGCAGCCTAACTACGGGACTAGCGGGCTCCTACGAGCAGTACTTC.

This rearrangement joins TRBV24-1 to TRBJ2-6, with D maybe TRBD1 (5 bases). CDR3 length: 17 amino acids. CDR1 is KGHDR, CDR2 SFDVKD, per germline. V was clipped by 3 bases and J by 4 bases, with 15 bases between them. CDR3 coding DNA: TGTGCCACCAGTGATGCTACAGTAGGGGTAGGGGCCAACGTCCTGACTTTC. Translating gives CATSDATVGVGANVLTF.

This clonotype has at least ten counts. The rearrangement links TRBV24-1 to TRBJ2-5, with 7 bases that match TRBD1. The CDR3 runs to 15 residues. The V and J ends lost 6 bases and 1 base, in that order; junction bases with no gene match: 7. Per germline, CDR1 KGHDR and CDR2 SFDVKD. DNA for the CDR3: TGTGCCACCAGTCCCCAAAGGGGGCCCCAAGAGACCCAGTACTTC. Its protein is CATSPQRGPQETQYF.

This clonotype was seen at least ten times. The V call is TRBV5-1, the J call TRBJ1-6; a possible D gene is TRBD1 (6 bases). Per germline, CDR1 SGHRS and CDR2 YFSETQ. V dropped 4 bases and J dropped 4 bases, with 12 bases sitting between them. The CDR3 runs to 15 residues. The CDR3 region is CASSPSRGYNSPLHF. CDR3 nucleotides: TGCGCCAGCAGCCCTTCCAGGGGATATAATTCACCCCTCCACTTT.

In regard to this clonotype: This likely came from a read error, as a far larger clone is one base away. The CDR3 sequence: CATGGQGRQPQHF. CDR3 DNA: TGTGCCACCGGCGGACAGGGGCGGCAGCCCCAGCATTTT. The chain uses TRBV27 and TRBJ1-5; 9 nucleotides align to TRBD1. This CDR3 is 13 amino acids long. V lost 10 bases to trimming and J lost 7 bases; unmatched junction nucleotides: 8. In germline, CDR1 is MNHEY, CDR2 SMNVEV (reference sequence).

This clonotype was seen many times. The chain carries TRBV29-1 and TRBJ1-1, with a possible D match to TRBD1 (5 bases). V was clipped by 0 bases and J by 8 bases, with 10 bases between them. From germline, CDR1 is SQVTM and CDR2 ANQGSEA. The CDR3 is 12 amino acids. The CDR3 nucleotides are TGCAGCGTTGAAGATGGGGGTCCAGAAGCTTTCTTT. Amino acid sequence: CSVEDGGPEAFF.

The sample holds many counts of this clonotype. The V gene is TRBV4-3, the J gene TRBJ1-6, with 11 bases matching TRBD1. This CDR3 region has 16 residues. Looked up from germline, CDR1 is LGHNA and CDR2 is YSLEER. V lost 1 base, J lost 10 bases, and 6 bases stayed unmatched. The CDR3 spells CASSQVRDRGWSPLHF. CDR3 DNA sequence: TGCGCCAGCAGCCAAGTCCGGGACAGGGGGTGGTCACCCCTCCACTTT.

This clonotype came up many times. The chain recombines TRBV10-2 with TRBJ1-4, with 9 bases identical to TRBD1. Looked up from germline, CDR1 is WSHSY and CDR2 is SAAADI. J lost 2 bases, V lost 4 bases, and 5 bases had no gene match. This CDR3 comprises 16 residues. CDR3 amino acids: CASSATGGATNEKLFF. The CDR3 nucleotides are TGCGCCAGCAGTGCTACAGGGGGCGCGACTAATGAAAAACTGTTTTTT.

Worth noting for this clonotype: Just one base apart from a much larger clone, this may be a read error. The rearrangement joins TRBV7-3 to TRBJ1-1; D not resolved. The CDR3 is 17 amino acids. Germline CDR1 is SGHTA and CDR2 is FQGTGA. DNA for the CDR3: TGTGCCAGCAGCCCCCAACCTCATGCGCTGGGGAGCACTGATGCTTTCTTT. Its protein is CASSPQPHALGSTDAFF.

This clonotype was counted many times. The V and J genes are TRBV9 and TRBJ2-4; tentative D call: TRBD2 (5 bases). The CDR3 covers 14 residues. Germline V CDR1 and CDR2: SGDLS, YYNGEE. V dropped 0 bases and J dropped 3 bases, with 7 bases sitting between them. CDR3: CASSVGESKNIQYF. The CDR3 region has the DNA TGTGCCAGCAGCGTAGGGGAGAGCAAAAACATTCAGTACTTC. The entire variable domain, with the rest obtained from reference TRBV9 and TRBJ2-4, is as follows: DSGVTQTPKHLITATGQRVTLRCSPRSGDLSVYWYQQSLDQGLQFLIQYYNGEERAKGNILERFSAQQFPDLHSELNLSSLELGDSALYFCASSVGESKNIQYFGAGTRLSVL.

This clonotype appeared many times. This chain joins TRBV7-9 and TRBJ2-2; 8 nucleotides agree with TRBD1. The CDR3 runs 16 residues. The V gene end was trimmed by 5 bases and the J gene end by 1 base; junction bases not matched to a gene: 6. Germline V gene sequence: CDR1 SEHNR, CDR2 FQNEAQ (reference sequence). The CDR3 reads CASSGRTGQNTGELFF. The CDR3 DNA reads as TGTGCCAGCAGCGGAAGGACAGGGCAGAACACCGGGGAGCTGTTTTTT.